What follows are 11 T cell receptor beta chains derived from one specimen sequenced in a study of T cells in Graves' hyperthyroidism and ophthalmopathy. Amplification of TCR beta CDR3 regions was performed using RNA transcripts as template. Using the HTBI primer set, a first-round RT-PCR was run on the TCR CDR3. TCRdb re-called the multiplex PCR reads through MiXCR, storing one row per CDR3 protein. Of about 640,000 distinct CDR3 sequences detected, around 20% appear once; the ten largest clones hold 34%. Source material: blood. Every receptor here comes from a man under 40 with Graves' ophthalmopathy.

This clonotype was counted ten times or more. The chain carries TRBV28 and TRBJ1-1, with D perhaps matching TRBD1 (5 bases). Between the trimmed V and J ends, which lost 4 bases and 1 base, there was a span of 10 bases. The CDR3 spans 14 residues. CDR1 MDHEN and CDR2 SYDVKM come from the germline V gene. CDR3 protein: CASSSGRTNTEAFF. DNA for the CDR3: TGTGCCAGCAGTTCGGGACGGACGAACACTGAAGCTTTCTTT.

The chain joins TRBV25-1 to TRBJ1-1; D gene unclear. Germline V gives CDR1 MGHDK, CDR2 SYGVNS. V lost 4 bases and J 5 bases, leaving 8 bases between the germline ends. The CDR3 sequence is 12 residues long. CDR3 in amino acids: CASSGLKTEAFF. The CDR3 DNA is TGTGCCAGCAGTGGGCTAAAGACTGAAGCTTTCTTT.

The CDR3 region has the DNA TGTGCCAGCAGCTTTCTGGGACTAGCGGACCTCTCGCAAGAGACCCAGTACTTC. As protein: CASSFLGLADLSQETQYF. V is TRBV7-3 and J is TRBJ2-5, with 11 nucleotides matching TRBD2. Losses at the gene ends were 3 bases for V and 2 bases for J; bases not matched to a gene: 11. CDR3 length equals 18 residues. Per the germline V gene, CDR1 is SGHTA and CDR2 is FQGTGA.

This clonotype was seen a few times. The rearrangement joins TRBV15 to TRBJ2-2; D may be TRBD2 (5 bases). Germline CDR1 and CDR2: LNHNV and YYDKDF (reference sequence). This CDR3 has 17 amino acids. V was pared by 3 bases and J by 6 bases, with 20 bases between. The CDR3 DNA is TGTGCCACCAGCAGCACCCGCGGCGGCGGGCGAGCCGGGGAGCTGTTTTTT. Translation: CATSSTRGGGRAGELFF.

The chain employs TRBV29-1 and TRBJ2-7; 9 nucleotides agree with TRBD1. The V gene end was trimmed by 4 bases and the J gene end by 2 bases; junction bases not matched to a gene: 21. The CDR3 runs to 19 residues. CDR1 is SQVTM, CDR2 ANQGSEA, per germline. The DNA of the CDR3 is TGCAGCGTTGTAGGCCGCAGGACAGGGGCTACCTCGCCCACCTACGAGCAGTACTTC. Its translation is CSVVGRRTGATSPTYEQYF.

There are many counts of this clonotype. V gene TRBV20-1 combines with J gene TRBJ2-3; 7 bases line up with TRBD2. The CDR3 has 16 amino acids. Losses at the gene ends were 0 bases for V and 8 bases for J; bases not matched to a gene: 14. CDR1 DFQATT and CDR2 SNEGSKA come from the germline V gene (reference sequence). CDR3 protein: CSARDPAGSHLLTQYF. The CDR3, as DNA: TGCAGTGCTAGAGATCCAGCGGGAAGCCACCTGCTTACGCAGTATTTT.

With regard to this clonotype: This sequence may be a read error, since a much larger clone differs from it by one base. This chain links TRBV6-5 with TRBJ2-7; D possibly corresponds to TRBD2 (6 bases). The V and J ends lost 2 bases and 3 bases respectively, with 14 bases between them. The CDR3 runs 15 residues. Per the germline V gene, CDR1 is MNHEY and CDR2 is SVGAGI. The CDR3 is CASSYRPGRGYEQYF. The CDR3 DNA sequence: TGTGCCAGCAGTTACCGACCCGGGCGGGGCTACGAGCAGTACTTC.

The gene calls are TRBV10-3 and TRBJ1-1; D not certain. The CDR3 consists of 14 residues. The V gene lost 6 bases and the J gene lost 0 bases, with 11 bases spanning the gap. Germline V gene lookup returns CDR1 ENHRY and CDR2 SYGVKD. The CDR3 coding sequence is TGTGCCATCAGCCATGGGAGGGTGAACACTGAAGCTTTCTTT. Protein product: CAISHGRVNTEAFF.

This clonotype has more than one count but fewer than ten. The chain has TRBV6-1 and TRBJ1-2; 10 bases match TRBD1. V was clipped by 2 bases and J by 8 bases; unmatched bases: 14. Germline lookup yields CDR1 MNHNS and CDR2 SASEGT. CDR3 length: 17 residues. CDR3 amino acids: CASSERLGTGAKRGYTF. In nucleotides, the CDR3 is TGTGCCAGCAGTGAACGCCTTGGGACAGGGGCGAAACGAGGCTACACCTTC.

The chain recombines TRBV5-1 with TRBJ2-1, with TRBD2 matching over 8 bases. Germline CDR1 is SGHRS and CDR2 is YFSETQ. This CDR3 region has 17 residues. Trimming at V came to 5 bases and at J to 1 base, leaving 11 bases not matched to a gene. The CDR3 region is CASRPNPGGGSYNEQFF. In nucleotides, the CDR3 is TGCGCCAGCAGACCCAATCCGGGGGGGGGGTCCTACAATGAGCAGTTCTTC. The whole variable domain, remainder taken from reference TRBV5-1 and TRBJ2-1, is KAGVTQTPRYLIKTRGQQVTLSCSPISGHRSVSWYQQTPGQGLQFLFEYFSETQRNKGNFPGRFSGRQFSNSRSEMNVSTLELGDSALYLCASRPNPGGGSYNEQFFGPGTRLTVL.

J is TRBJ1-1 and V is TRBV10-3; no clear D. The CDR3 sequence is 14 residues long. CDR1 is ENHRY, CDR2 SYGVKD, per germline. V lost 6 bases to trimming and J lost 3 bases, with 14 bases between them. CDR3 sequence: CAIRSPVGDTEAFF. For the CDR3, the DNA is TGTGCCATCAGATCCCCGGTGGGTGACACTGAAGCTTTCTTT.